These 18 T cell receptor beta chains were sequenced from one sample in a study of control samples from healthy donors and cancer patients. TCRdb's copy holds only in-frame clones and misses some; the assay was immunoSEQ multiplex PCR. The sample shows tens of thousands of clones, around 87% of them seen only once. The sample was blood. These TCRs come from a man between 50 and 59 years old in good health.

The rearrangement uses TRBV5-6 and TRBJ2-4, with D perhaps TRBD2 (5 bases). Germline V gene lookup returns CDR1 SGHDT and CDR2 YYEEEE. Trimming removed 4 bases at V and 1 base at J, with 21 bases between. The length of the CDR3 is 18 residues. CDR3 DNA sequence: TGTGCCAGCAGCAGCACGAAACAGCGGTTGGAGGCCAAAAACATTCAGTACTTC. Its translation: CASSSTKQRLEAKNIQYF. Full variable domain (rest looked up from reference TRBV5-6 and TRBJ2-4): DAGVTQSPTHLIKTRGQQVTLRCSPKSGHDTVSWYQQALGQGPQFIFQYYEEEERQRGNFPDRFSGHQFPNYSSELNVNALLLGDSALYLCASSSTKQRLEAKNIQYFGAGTRLSVL.

The chain is built from TRBV6-6 and TRBJ1-5; TRBD1 matches at 8 bases. CDR3 size: 13 residues. Looked up from germline, CDR1 is MNHNY and CDR2 is SVGAGI (reference sequence). V lost 3 bases, J lost 6 bases, and 1 base stayed unmatched. The chain's CDR3 is CASSYTGGQPQHF. Here the CDR3 DNA reads TGTGCCAGCAGTTATACAGGGGGTCAGCCCCAGCATTTT.

This clone was seen once. The chain carries TRBV6-2 or TRBV6-3 and TRBJ1-6; 7 bases are a match to TRBD1. The germline V gene encodes CDR1 MNHEY and CDR2 SVGEGT. J lost 8 bases, V lost 5 bases, and 6 bases had no gene match. This CDR3 comprises 14 residues. CDR3 bases: TGTGCCAGCAGTCGTACAGGGGTCTATTCACCCCTCCACTTT. As protein: CASSRTGVYSPLHF.

This clone was observed a handful of times. V is TRBV7-2 and J is TRBJ1-3, with TRBD1 matching 7 bases. The CDR3 contains 17 residues. CDR1 and CDR2 (germline): SGHTA, FQGNSA. The J segment lost 0 bases and the V segment lost 5 bases, leaving 10 bases of the junction unmatched. CDR3 sequence: CASSRREGANSGNTIYF. As DNA, the CDR3 is TGTGCCAGCAGCCGTAGGGAGGGGGCGAACTCTGGAAACACCATATATTTT.

This clone was seen once. The CDR3 here is CASGLVRDGGLYSNQPQHF. The CDR3 DNA reads as TGTGCTAGTGGTTTGGTCCGGGACGGAGGGCTTTATAGCAATCAGCCCCAGCATTTT. The rearrangement links TRBV12-5 to TRBJ1-5, with a weak D call TRBD1 (5 bases). CDR1 is LGHNT, CDR2 FRNRAP, per germline. There are 19 residues in the CDR3. V was pared by 0 bases and J by 0 bases, with 18 bases between.

This rearrangement joins TRBV6-1 to TRBJ1-1; D remains ambiguous. CDR3 length equals 13 residues. The germline V and J ends were trimmed by 1 base and 3 bases, with 6 bases remaining between them. The germline V gene has CDR1 MNHNS and CDR2 SASEGT. In nucleotides, the CDR3 is TGTGCCAGCAGTGAAGACAGTTACACTGAAGCTTTCTTT. Translation gives CASSEDSYTEAFF.

This clone was seen just once. The CDR3 coding sequence is TGTGCCAGCAGCTTATACGGGAGTAAGGGAGAGACCCAGTACTTC. This gives the protein CASSLYGSKGETQYF. The J gene is TRBJ2-5, the V gene TRBV11-3, with D perhaps matching TRBD2 (6 bases). CDR1 is SGHNT, CDR2 YENEEA, per germline. The CDR3 length is 15 residues. Trimming took off 2 bases at V and 4 bases at J, with 14 bases between the two ends.

This chain links TRBV7-8 with TRBJ1-2; the D gene is possibly TRBD1 (5 bases). V lost 5 bases, J lost 5 bases, and 15 bases lay in between. CDR1 and CDR2 from the germline V gene are SGHVS and FQNEAQ. The CDR3 is 14 amino acids. CDR3 amino acids: CASSPGTLGYGYTF. As DNA, the CDR3 is TGTGCCAGCAGCCCCGGGACCCTCGGGTATGGCTACACCTTC.

V gene TRBV4-3 combines with J gene TRBJ1-1; D not certain. CDR1 and CDR2 from the germline V gene are LGHNA and YSLEER. The CDR3 is made up of 15 amino acids. Trimming stripped 3 bases from V and 2 bases from J, with 13 bases between. The CDR3 region has the DNA TGCGCCAGCAGCCACGCGAGCGGCAGTAACACTGAAGCTTTCTTT. This sequence encodes CASSHASGSNTEAFF.

This chain joins TRBV27 and TRBJ1-1; D remains ambiguous. The CDR3 contains 13 residues. Trimming took off 3 bases at V and 0 bases at J, with 5 bases between the two ends. Germline V gene sequence: CDR1 MNHEY, CDR2 SMNVEV (reference sequence). CDR3 loop: CASSFVMNTEAFF. Written as DNA, the CDR3 is TGTGCCAGCAGTTTCGTCATGAACACTGAAGCTTTCTTT.

The chain uses TRBV18 and TRBJ1-6, with D perhaps matching TRBD1 (5 bases). The CDR3 has 15 residues. CDR1 and CDR2 (germline): KGHSH, LQKENI. V was clipped by 2 bases and J by 8 bases, with 13 bases between them. Here the CDR3 DNA reads TGTGCCAGCTCACCAGAGACCGGGGGACATTCACCCCTCCACTTT. It translates to CASSPETGGHSPLHF.

This clone has a handful of counts. This rearrangement joins TRBV6-1 to TRBJ1-1; D might be TRBD1 (6 bases). This CDR3 region has 14 residues. The V end was cut by 2 bases, the J end by 4 bases, with 11 bases between. Germline values: CDR1 MNHNS, CDR2 SASEGT. The CDR3 protein is CASSEIGDTTEAFF. CDR3 DNA sequence: TGTGCCAGCAGTGAAATAGGGGACACCACTGAAGCTTTCTTT.

V and J are TRBV3-1 (or the pseudogene TRBV3-2) and TRBJ2-1, with 9 bases aligning to TRBD2. The trim removed 1 base at V and 6 bases at J, leaving 7 bases unmatched. The germline gives CDR1 LGHDT, CDR2 YNNKEL (reference sequence). The CDR3 contains 16 residues. This CDR3 is CASSQGGGGVINEQFF. The CDR3 nucleotides read TGTGCCAGCAGCCAAGGTGGCGGGGGGGTGATCAATGAGCAGTTCTTC.

This clone was observed a handful of times. This sequence joins TRBV27 and TRBJ1-5; D gene ambiguous. Per germline, CDR1 MNHEY and CDR2 SMNVEV (reference sequence). Deletions cut 3 bases from V and 5 bases from J, with 11 bases between. CDR3 size: 14 residues. The CDR3 protein is CASSFLGPYQPQHF. The CDR3 nucleotides are TGTGCCAGCAGTTTCTTAGGGCCATATCAGCCCCAGCATTTT.

The chain combines TRBV3-1 (or the pseudogene TRBV3-2) with TRBJ1-2; maybe TRBD1 (5 bases). CDR1 is LGHDT and CDR2 is YNNKEL in the germline V gene (reference sequence). This CDR3 has 14 amino acids. Trimming left V 4 bases short and J 6 bases short, with 15 bases between. The CDR3 spells CASSLNMGEDGYTF. The CDR3 DNA reads as TGTGCCAGCAGCCTTAATATGGGGGAGGATGGCTACACCTTC.

This clone is a singleton in its sample. This chain links TRBV6-5 with TRBJ1-5, with 7 bases matching TRBD1. The junction had 14 bases not matched to a gene; V was cut back by 6 bases and J by 9 bases. The CDR3 is made up of 15 amino acids. Germline CDR1 MNHEY, CDR2 SVGAGI. The CDR3 region is CASRNRDSSQWPQHF. As DNA, the CDR3 is TGTGCCAGCAGGAACCGGGACAGCTCTCAATGGCCCCAGCATTTT.

V gene TRBV6-1 combines with J gene TRBJ1-5; D uncertain. Germline values: CDR1 MNHNS, CDR2 SASEGT. CDR3 length: 13 amino acids. V was pared by 2 bases and J by 6 bases, with 8 bases between. The CDR3 spells CASSERVSQPQHF. The CDR3 region has the DNA TGTGCCAGCAGTGAAAGGGTGAGTCAGCCCCAGCATTTT.

The rearrangement links TRBV6-5 to TRBJ2-7, with 10 bases fitting TRBD1. The trim removed 6 bases at V and 4 bases at J, leaving 3 bases unmatched. Germline lookup yields CDR1 MNHEY and CDR2 SVGAGI. CDR3 length equals 13 residues. Here the CDR3 reads CASSRDRGYEQYV. The CDR3 nucleotides read TGTGCCAGCAGCCGGGACAGGGGATACGAGCAGTACGTC.